This entry describes one T cell receptor (beta chain). Next came a second PCR, run for about 7 to 12 cycles, which used a sample-barcoded 5' primer along with a J-beta primer mix. TCRdb ran MiXCR on the 5' RACE reads and lists one entry per CDR3 protein. Altogether about 570,000 distinct CDR3 sequences are present, roughly 29% being singletons, with the ten largest covering under 20%. The source of the sample is a study of blood T cells in healthy people across ages. This CDR3 has 13 amino acids. Trimming at V came to 1 base and at J to 6 bases, leaving 4 bases not matched to a gene. Germline CDR1 reads DFQATT; CDR2 reads SNEGSKA (reference sequence).

The V and J genes are TRBV20-1 and TRBJ2-3, with 7 bases lining up with TRBD2. The material sequenced was blood. This receptor was identified in a woman aged 70-85 years in good health. In DNA form, the CDR3 reads TGCAGTGCTAGAGCCCAAGCGGGGGATACGCAGTATTTT. Amino acid sequence: CSARAQAGDTQYF.